The clone carrying this T cell receptor (beta chain) was counted only a few times. The antigen is undetermined. J was trimmed by 6 bases and V by 2 bases; bases with no gene match: 5. The CDR3 runs to 15 residues. The V gene's germline CDR1 is SGHRS and CDR2 YFSETQ. TCRdb re-called the RT-PCR reads with MiXCR, one entry per CDR3 protein. Among about half a million distinct CDR3 sequences, less than 30% were seen once, and the ten largest hold 1.5% to 2%. The sample is drawn from a study of response to subunit inactivated influenza vaccine. General study points: Authors suggested few new T cells are recruited by each seasonal influenza vaccination.

This chain uses TRBV5-1 with TRBJ2-3; TRBD1 matches 11 bases. The sequence came from a man aged 50 or older who received an inactivated influenza vaccine. Sequenced here: CD4+ T cells sorted from PBMCs, sampled around 5 days after vaccination. DNA for the CDR3: TGCGCCAGCAGCTTCCGGGACAGGGGGACGGATACGCAGTATTTT. It encodes CASSFRDRGTDTQYF.